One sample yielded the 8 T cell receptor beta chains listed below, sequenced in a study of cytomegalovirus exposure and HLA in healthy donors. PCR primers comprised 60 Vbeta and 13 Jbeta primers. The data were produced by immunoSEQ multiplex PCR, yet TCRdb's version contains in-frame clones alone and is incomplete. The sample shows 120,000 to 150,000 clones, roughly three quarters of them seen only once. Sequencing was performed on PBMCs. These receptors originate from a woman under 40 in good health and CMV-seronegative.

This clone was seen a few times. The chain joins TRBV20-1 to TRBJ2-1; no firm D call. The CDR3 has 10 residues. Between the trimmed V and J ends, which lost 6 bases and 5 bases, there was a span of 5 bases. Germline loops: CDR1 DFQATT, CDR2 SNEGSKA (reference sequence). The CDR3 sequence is CSAFHNEQFF. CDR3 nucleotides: TGCAGTGCCTTCCACAATGAGCAGTTCTTC.

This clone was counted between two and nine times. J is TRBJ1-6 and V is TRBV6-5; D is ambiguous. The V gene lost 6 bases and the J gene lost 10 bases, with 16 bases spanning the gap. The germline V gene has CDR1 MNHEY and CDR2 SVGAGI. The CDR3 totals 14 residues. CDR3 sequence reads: CASSVRTPQSPLHF. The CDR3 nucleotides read TGTGCCAGCAGCGTCAGGACTCCACAATCACCCCTCCACTTT.

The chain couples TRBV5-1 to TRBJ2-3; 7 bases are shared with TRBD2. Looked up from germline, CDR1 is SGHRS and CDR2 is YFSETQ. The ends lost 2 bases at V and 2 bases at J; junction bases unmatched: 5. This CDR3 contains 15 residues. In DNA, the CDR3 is TGCGCCAGCAGCTTCAGCGGGGAACTCACAGATACGCAGTATTTT. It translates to CASSFSGELTDTQYF.

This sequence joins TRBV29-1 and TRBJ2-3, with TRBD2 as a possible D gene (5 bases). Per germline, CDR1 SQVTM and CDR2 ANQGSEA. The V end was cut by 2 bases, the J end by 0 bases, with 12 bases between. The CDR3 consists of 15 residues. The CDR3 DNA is TGCAGCGTTGAATTTGCTCGGGGAAGCACAGATACGCAGTATTTT. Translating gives CSVEFARGSTDTQYF.

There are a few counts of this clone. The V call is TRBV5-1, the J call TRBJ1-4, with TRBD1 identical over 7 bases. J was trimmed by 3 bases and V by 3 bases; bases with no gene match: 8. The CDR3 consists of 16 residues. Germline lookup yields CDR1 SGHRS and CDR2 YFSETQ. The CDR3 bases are TGCGCCAGCAGCTATGCTGGCGGGACAGCTAATGAAAAACTGTTTTTT. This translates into CASSYAGGTANEKLFF.

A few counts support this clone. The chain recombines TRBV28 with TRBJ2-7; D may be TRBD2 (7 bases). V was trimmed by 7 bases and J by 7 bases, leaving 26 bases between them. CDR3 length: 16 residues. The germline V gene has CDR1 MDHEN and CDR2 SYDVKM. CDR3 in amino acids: CASNPLVGRGNWEQYF. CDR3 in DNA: TGTGCCAGCAACCCTCTCGTGGGGAGGGGGAATTGGGAGCAGTACTTC.

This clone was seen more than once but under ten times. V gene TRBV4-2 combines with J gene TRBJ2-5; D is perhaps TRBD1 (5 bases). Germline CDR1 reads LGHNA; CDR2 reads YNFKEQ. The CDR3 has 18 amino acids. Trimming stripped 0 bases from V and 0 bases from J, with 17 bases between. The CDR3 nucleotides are TGTGCCAGCAGCCAAGATGATGTTCGCAGGGAACACCAAGAGACCCAGTACTTC. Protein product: CASSQDDVRREHQETQYF.

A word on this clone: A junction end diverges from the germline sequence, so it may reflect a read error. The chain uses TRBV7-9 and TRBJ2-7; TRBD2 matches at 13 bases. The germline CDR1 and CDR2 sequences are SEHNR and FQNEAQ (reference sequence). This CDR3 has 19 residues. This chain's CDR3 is CSSSLEGRGLAGERVEQYF. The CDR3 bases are TGTTCCAGCAGCTTAGAGGGGAGAGGACTAGCGGGAGAGAGAGTCGAGCAGTACTTC.